This T cell receptor beta chain was obtained from a study of T cell changes during pregnancy in multiple sclerosis. TCRdb's table, derived via immunoSEQ multiplex PCR, lists solely in-frame clones and lacks some. The sample lists tens of thousands of clones; approximately 93% were seen once. This CDR3 is 17 amino acids long. V lost 1 base and J lost 6, with 16 bases in between. Per the germline V gene, CDR1 is SGHTA and CDR2 is FQGTGA. Sequencing used peripheral blood, obtained after pregnancy. This chain links TRBV7-3 with TRBJ2-6; D is perhaps TRBD1 (5 bases). This receptor was taken from a female donor with multiple sclerosis, enrolled in a pregnancy study. CDR3 nucleotide sequence: TGTGCCAGCAGCTTAAGACCCTGGCAGGGCAAGGCCAACGTCCTGACTTTC. Amino acids: CASSLRPWQGKANVLTF.